This TCR beta chain was retrieved from a study of human T cells and chemical hapten exposure. TCRdb independently ran MiXCR on the RACE reads; one entry per CDR3 protein. The sample yields 80,000 to 100,000 distinct CDR3 sequences, about 10% seen once. Time point specified: patch test 2, 6 weeks after DPC sensitization. Documented treatment: therapeutic diphenylcyclopropenone sensitization with weekly scalp DPC. Patches went on only after blood had been drawn each time. This clonotype has just a few counts. The sample in question was whole blood, obtained in connection with sensitization to the hapten diphenylcyclopropenone (DPC). This clonotype was sampled from a woman between 50 and 59 years old with alopecia areata. Some clones in this sample may be carry-over from other donors' samples.

The CDR3 DNA reads TGCAGTGCTAAAAGCCCCGCAGGGCCCCAAAGCACTGAAGCTTTCTTT. Its translation is CSAKSPAGPQSTEAFF. The chain combines TRBV20-1 with TRBJ1-1; tentatively, D is TRBD1 (5 bases). Germline V gene sequence: CDR1 DFQATT, CDR2 SNEGSKA (reference sequence). Trimming stripped 4 bases from V and 4 bases from J, with 22 bases between. CDR3 length: 16 residues.